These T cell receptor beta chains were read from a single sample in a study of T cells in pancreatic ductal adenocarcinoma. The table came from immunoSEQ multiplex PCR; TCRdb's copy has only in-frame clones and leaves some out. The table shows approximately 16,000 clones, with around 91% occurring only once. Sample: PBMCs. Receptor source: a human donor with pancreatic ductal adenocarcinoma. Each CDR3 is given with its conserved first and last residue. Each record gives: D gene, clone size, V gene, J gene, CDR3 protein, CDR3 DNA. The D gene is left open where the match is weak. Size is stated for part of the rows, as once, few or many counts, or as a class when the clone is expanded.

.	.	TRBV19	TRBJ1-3	CASKLDKDSGNTIYF	TGTGCCAGTAAGTTGGACAAAGACTCTGGAAACACCATATATTTT
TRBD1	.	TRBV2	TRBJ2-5	CASSYTGTAQETQYF	TGTGCCAGCAGCTACACGGGGACAGCACAAGAGACCCAGTACTTC
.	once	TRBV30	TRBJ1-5	CAWSDGGGQPQHF	TGTGCCTGGAGTGATGGGGGAGGTCAGCCCCAGCATTTT
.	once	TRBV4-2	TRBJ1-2	CASSPTETANYGYTF	TGTGCCAGCAGCCCTACTGAGACAGCTAACTATGGCTACACCTTC
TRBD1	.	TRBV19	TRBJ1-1	CASKTQEGAESYEAFF	TGTGCCAGTAAAACCCAAGAGGGGGCCGAATCCTATGAAGCTTTCTTT
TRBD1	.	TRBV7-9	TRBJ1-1	CASSLAMGQALEAFF	TGTGCCAGCAGCTTAGCAATGGGACAGGCGCTTGAAGCTTTCTTT
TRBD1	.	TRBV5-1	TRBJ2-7	CASSLEGTGVVASSYEQYF	TGCGCCAGCAGCTTGGAAGGGACAGGGGTCGTTGCAAGCTCCTACGAGCAGTACTTC
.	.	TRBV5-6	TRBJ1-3	CASTFRVAGNTIYF	TGTGCCAGCACCTTCAGGGTCGCGGGAAACACCATATATTTT
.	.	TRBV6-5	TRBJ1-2	CASGEGGGYTF	TGTGCCAGCGGTGAAGGAGGGGGCTACACCTTC
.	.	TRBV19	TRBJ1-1	CASSKRDTLGVNTEAFF	TGTGCCAGTAGTAAAAGGGACACTCTGGGGGTGAACACTGAAGCTTTCTTT
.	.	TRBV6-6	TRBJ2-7	CASSPKTYEQYF	TGTGCCAGCAGTCCGAAGACCTACGAGCAGTACTTC
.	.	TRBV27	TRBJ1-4	CASSLFGLDRSTNEKLFF	TGTGCCAGCAGTTTATTTGGCTTGGATCGGTCAACTAATGAAAAACTGTTTTTT
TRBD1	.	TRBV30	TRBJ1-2	CAWRGGLRDRANYGYTF	TGTGCCTGGAGGGGAGGTCTACGGGACAGGGCTAACTATGGCTACACCTTC
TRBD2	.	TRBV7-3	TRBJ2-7	CASSLFGGEYEQYF	TGTGCCAGCAGCTTATTCGGGGGGGAATACGAGCAGTACTTC
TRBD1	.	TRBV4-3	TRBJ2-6	CASSLQGAGANVLTF	TGCGCCAGCAGCCTACAGGGGGCTGGGGCCAACGTCCTGACTTTC
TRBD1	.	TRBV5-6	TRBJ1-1	CASSQWTGTMNTEAFF	TGTGCCAGCAGTCAATGGACAGGGACCATGAACACTGAAGCTTTCTTT
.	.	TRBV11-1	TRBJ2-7	CASSEWGRSSYEQYF	TGTGCCAGCAGCGAGTGGGGTCGGAGCTCCTACGAGCAGTACTTC
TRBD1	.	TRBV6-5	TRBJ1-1	CASSYIGGEGTEAFF	TGTGCCAGCAGTTACATAGGGGGCGAGGGCACTGAAGCTTTCTTT
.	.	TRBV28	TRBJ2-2	CASSLFGGAGTGELFF	TGTGCCAGCAGTTTATTTGGGGGCGCGGGCACCGGGGAGCTGTTTTTT
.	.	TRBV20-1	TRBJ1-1	CSAEGQNEAFF	TGCAGTGCAGAGGGGCAGAATGAAGCTTTCTTT
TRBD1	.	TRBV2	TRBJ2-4	CASRDRDDIQYF	TGTGCCAGCCGGGACAGGGACGACATTCAGTACTTC
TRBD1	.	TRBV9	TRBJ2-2	CASSPLDRPTTGELFF	TGTGCCAGCAGCCCCCTGGACAGGCCGACCACCGGGGAGCTGTTTTTT
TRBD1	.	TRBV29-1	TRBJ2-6	CSVPSGTGLLTSGANVLTF	TGCAGCGTCCCAAGCGGGACAGGGTTGCTAACCTCTGGGGCCAACGTCCTGACTTTC
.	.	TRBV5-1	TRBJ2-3	CASSLAGGSTTDTQYF	TGCGCCAGCAGCTTGGCTGGGGGGTCGACCACAGATACGCAGTATTTT
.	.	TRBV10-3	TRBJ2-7	CAISETEIYEQYF	TGTGCCATCAGTGAGACGGAGATTTACGAGCAGTACTTC
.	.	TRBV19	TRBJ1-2	CASSWTGRGPINYGYTF	TGTGCCAGTAGTTGGACCGGACGGGGGCCAATTAACTATGGCTACACCTTC
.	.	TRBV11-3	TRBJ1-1	CASSHDTNTEAFF	TGTGCCAGCAGCCATGACACGAACACTGAAGCTTTCTTT
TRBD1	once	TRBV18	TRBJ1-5	CASSPGQSYQPQHF	TGTGCCAGCTCACCGGGACAGTCTTATCAGCCCCAGCATTTT
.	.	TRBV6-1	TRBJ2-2	CASSKGSPGRTGELFF	TGTGCCAGCAGTAAAGGGTCACCAGGGCGAACCGGGGAGCTGTTTTTT
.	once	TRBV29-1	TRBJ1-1	CSVPGVSMNTEAFF	TGCAGCGTCCCCGGGGTCTCAATGAACACTGAAGCTTTCTTT
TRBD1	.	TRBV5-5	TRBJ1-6	CASSLVRGRVSNSPLHF	TGTGCCAGCAGCTTGGTTAGGGGGCGCGTGAGCAATTCACCCCTCCACTTT
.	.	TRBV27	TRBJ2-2	CASSLSGFSGTGELFF	TGTGCCAGCAGTTTATCAGGGTTTTCGGGCACCGGGGAGCTGTTTTTT
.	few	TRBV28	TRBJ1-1	CASTLGVDTEAFF	TGTGCCAGCACCCTCGGGGTGGACACTGAAGCTTTCTTT
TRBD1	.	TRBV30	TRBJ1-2	CAWSVGAGTGDGYTF	TGTGCCTGGAGTGTAGGTGCAGGGACAGGGGATGGCTACACCTTC
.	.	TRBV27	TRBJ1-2	CASSLTGSFNYGYTF	TGTGCCAGCAGTTTGACAGGTTCTTTCAACTATGGCTACACCTTC
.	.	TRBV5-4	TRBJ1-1	CASSLALGVRDTEAFF	TGTGCCAGCAGCTTGGCCTTGGGGGTACGGGACACTGAAGCTTTCTTT
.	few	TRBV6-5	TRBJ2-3	CASRATGWADTQYF	TGTGCCAGCAGGGCAACAGGGTGGGCAGATACGCAGTATTTT
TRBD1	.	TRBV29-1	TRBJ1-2	CSVEARTGGEGYTF	TGCAGCGTTGAAGCTCGGACAGGGGGCGAAGGCTACACCTTC
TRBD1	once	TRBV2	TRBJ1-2	CASSEAQGGGYGYTF	TGTGCCAGCAGTGAAGCGCAAGGGGGCGGATATGGCTACACCTTC
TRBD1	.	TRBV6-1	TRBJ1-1	CASSNRDREAFF	TGTGCCAGCAGTAACCGGGACAGGGAAGCTTTCTTT
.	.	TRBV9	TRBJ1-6	CASSEGTGLSSYNSPLHF	TGTGCCAGCAGCGAAGGCACAGGTCTTAGCTCCTATAATTCACCCCTCCACTTT
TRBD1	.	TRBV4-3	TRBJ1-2	CASSHRQGYYGYTF	TGCGCCAGCAGCCACAGACAGGGGTACTATGGCTACACCTTC
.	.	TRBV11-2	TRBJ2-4	CASSLAAKNIQYF	TGTGCCAGCAGCTTAGCAGCCAAAAACATTCAGTACTTC
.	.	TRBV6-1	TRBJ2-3	CASSTRGQWTDTQYF	TGTGCCAGCAGTACCAGGGGCCAGTGGACAGATACGCAGTATTTT
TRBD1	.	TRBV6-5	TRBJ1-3	CASSYSGQGSGNTIYF	TGTGCCAGCAGTTACTCGGGACAGGGCAGTGGAAACACCATATATTTT
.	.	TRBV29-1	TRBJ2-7	CSVEDLGRYEQYF	TGCAGCGTTGAAGATTTGGGACGCTACGAGCAGTACTTC
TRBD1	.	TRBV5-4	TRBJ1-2	CASSLERGQLYGYTF	TGTGCCAGCAGCTTGGAACGGGGACAGCTCTATGGCTACACCTTC
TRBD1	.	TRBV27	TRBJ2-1	CASSPGTGGAYNEQFF	TGTGCCAGCAGTCCCGGGACAGGGGGCGCCTACAATGAGCAGTTCTTC
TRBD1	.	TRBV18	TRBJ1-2	CASSRDRGFDGYTF	TGTGCCAGCTCACGAGACAGGGGGTTTGATGGCTACACCTTC
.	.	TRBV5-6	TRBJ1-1	CASSSSVRGAFF	TGTGCCAGCAGCTCTTCGGTTCGCGGAGCTTTCTTT
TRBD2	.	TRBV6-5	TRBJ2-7	CASSYSGGRNHEQYF	TGTGCCAGCAGTTACTCGGGCGGGAGGAACCACGAGCAGTACTTC
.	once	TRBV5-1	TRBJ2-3	CASSLGQSTDTQYF	TGCGCCAGCAGCTTGGGACAAAGCACAGATACGCAGTATTTT
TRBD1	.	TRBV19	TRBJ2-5	CASSILAGTARGETQYF	TGTGCCAGTAGTATCCTAGCCGGGACAGCTAGGGGGGAGACCCAGTACTTC
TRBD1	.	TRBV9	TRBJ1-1	CASSVVGTGGEAFF	TGTGCCAGCAGCGTGGTTGGCACAGGGGGTGAAGCTTTCTTT